Presented here are 20 T cell receptor beta chains from one specimen sequenced in a study of blood T cells in healthy people across ages. Combining a sample-barcoded 5' primer with a J-beta primer mix, a second PCR ran for roughly 7 to 11 cycles. TCRdb redid the calling of the 5' RACE reads with MiXCR, one entry per CDR3 protein. Of some 1,800,000 distinct CDR3 sequences listed, approximately 39% are singletons. Sequenced material: blood. The source is a human donor in good health.

The chain has TRBV20-1 and TRBJ1-6; 7 positions agree with TRBD1. J lost 9 bases, V lost 6 bases, and 8 bases had no gene match. There are 13 residues in the CDR3. Germline V lookup: CDR1 DFQATT, CDR2 SNEGSKA (reference sequence). In DNA, the CDR3 is TGCAGTGCATTGACAGGGAAGAGTTCACCCCTCCACTTT. The encoded protein is CSALTGKSSPLHF.

The rearrangement links TRBV9 to TRBJ2-1; 11 bases agree with TRBD2. CDR1 is SGDLS, CDR2 YYNGEE, per germline. The CDR3 runs 17 residues. The V segment lost 0 bases and the J segment 8 bases; nucleotides outside the gene matches: 10. CDR3 loop: CASSVEEVAGGRDEQFF. The CDR3 region has the DNA TGTGCCAGCAGCGTAGAGGAGGTAGCGGGGGGGCGCGATGAGCAGTTCTTC.

The rearrangement links TRBV6-5 to TRBJ2-6, with D possibly being TRBD2 (6 bases). Trimming stripped 6 bases from V and 1 base from J, with 10 bases between. Germline-derived CDR1 and CDR2 are MNHEY and SVGAGI. The CDR3 has 15 amino acids. The CDR3 sequence is CASRRLVSGANVLTF. In DNA form, the CDR3 reads TGTGCCAGCAGAAGACTAGTGTCTGGGGCCAACGTCCTGACTTTC.

CDR3 DNA: TGTGCCTCAAGAAAATCGAGAGGGTTGGATGAGCAGTTCTTC. Translation: CASRKSRGLDEQFF. The chain joins TRBV12-3 or TRBV12-4 to TRBJ2-1, with D perhaps matching TRBD2 (5 bases). The CDR3 is made up of 14 amino acids. Trimming pared 11 bases from V and 8 bases from J, leaving 22 bases between.

The V gene is TRBV24-1, the J gene TRBJ2-1, with 8 bases that match TRBD2. In germline, CDR1 is KGHDR, CDR2 SFDVKD. With 5 bases clipped from V and 7 bases from J, the junction kept 12 bases outside the gene matches. The CDR3 runs to 16 residues. The CDR3 coding sequence is TGTGCCACCAGTGGGCGGGGGGCGACGATGTGGAATGAGCAGTTCTTC. Its translation: CATSGRGATMWNEQFF.

The rearrangement joins TRBV7-3 to TRBJ1-2; D is possibly TRBD1 (5 bases). Looked up from germline, CDR1 is SGHTA and CDR2 is FQGTGA. V was clipped by 5 bases and J by 2 bases, with 12 bases between them. The CDR3 is 14 residues long. The CDR3: CASSIDGDNYGYTF. CDR3 nucleotide sequence: TGTGCCAGCAGCATCGACGGGGACAACTATGGCTACACCTTC. Looking up the rest from reference TRBV7-3 and TRBJ1-2 gives the full variable domain: GAGVSQTPSNKVTEKGKYVELRCDPISGHTALYWYRQSLGQGPEFLIYFQGTGAADDSGLPNDRFFAVRPEGSVSTLKIQRTERGDSAVYLCASSIDGDNYGYTFGSGTRLTVV.

This rearrangement joins TRBV28 to TRBJ2-1; maybe TRBD2 (6 bases). The V end was cut by 5 bases, the J end by 7 bases, with 21 bases between. CDR3 size: 16 residues. Germline CDR1 reads MDHEN; CDR2 reads SYDVKM. Here the CDR3 reads CASSPWRRGPLNEQFF. CDR3 in DNA: TGTGCCAGCAGTCCCTGGCGGAGGGGACCCCTGAATGAGCAGTTCTTC.

The chain employs TRBV6-1 and TRBJ2-2; 9 nucleotides match TRBD1. From germline, CDR1 is MNHNS and CDR2 SASEGT. This CDR3 has 15 amino acids. The V segment lost 7 bases and the J segment 5 bases; nucleotides outside the gene matches: 8. CDR3 region: CASNRDRVLTGELFF. For the CDR3, the DNA is TGTGCCAGCAACCGGGACAGGGTTTTGACCGGGGAGCTGTTTTTT.

V gene TRBV10-3 combines with J gene TRBJ2-5; TRBD2 aligns across 11 bases. V shed 6 bases and J 4 bases; nucleotides not matched to a gene: 4. The germline V gene encodes CDR1 ENHRY and CDR2 SYGVKD. This CDR3 is built from 14 residues. CDR3 nucleotide sequence: TGTGCCATCAGCGTGGGACTAGCGGCAGAGACCCAGTACTTC. This sequence encodes CAISVGLAAETQYF.

The chain is built from TRBV7-2 and TRBJ2-3; TRBD2 aligns across 8 bases. From germline, CDR1 is SGHTA and CDR2 FQGNSA. CDR3 size: 18 residues. The junction had 13 bases not matched to a gene; V was cut back by 5 bases and J by 0 bases. The DNA for the CDR3 is TGTGCCAGCAGCCTTAGCGGGGATTTATTCGTCAGCACAGATACGCAGTATTTT. Its protein product is CASSLSGDLFVSTDTQYF.

This clonotype was found a few times. This chain joins TRBV29-1 and TRBJ2-1; 8 bases map to TRBD2. Germline V CDR1 and CDR2: SQVTM, ANQGSEA. V lost 2 bases to trimming and J lost 8 bases; unmatched junction nucleotides: 11. The CDR3 spans 15 residues. The DNA of the CDR3 is TGCAGCGTTGAATCCCGGACTAGCAGTCTTCATGAGCAGTTCTTC. Translated: CSVESRTSSLHEQFF.

V gene TRBV20-1 combines with J gene TRBJ1-2; 8 bases line up with TRBD1. The ends lost 3 bases at V and 6 bases at J; junction bases unmatched: 9. CDR1 is DFQATT and CDR2 is SNEGSKA in the germline V gene (reference sequence). CDR3 length equals 14 residues. The CDR3, as DNA: TGCAGTGCTAGGGGCTTGACAGGGGTTGATGGCTACACCTTC. Protein sequence: CSARGLTGVDGYTF.

The chain combines TRBV4-2 with TRBJ2-1; 7 bases fit TRBD2. The V gene end was trimmed by 4 bases and the J gene end by 6 bases; junction bases not matched to a gene: 12. Germline V CDR1 and CDR2: LGHNA, YNFKEQ. The CDR3 is 16 amino acids. In DNA, the CDR3 is TGTGCCAGCAGCCCTTTCCTAGCGGACCACCTCAATGAGCAGTTCTTC. Its protein is CASSPFLADHLNEQFF.

CDR3 region: CATSRSANYGYTF. The CDR3 bases are TGTGCCACCAGCAGGTCAGCTAACTATGGCTACACCTTC. The gene calls are TRBV15 and TRBJ1-2; D remains ambiguous. Germline V gene sequence: CDR1 LNHNV, CDR2 YYDKDF (reference sequence). The V end was cut by 3 bases, the J end by 0 bases, with 5 bases between. The length of the CDR3 is 13 residues.

This clonotype was picked up one time. J is TRBJ2-2 and V is TRBV7-2, with D unresolved. The CDR3 is made up of 13 amino acids. The germline V gene has CDR1 SGHTA and CDR2 FQGNSA. V was pared by 0 bases and J by 6 bases, with 5 bases between. CDR3 sequence: CASSLAFAGELFF. The CDR3, as DNA: TGTGCCAGCAGCTTAGCGTTTGCCGGGGAGCTGTTTTTT. Variable domain in full (rest from reference TRBV7-2 and TRBJ2-2): GAGVSQSPSNKVTEKGKDVELRCDPISGHTALYWYRQSLGQGLEFLIYFQGNSAPDKSGLPSDRFSAERTGGSVSTLTIQRTQQEDSAVYLCASSLAFAGELFFGEGSRLTVL.

The chain joins TRBV29-1 to TRBJ2-4; D is ambiguous. The CDR3 has 14 residues. Looked up from germline, CDR1 is SQVTM and CDR2 is ANQGSEA. V lost 5 bases and J lost 4, with 15 bases in between. The CDR3 coding sequence is TGCAGCGTTAGGTCACTCGTTCCTAAAAACATTCAGTACTTC. This gives the protein CSVRSLVPKNIQYF.

The V call is TRBV6-6, the J call TRBJ1-3; D is unresolved. The germline V gene encodes CDR1 MNHNY and CDR2 SVGAGI (reference sequence). Trimming stripped 6 bases from V and 9 bases from J, with 18 bases between. The CDR3 extends over 14 amino acids. The CDR3 is CASRVDGDFGTIYF. DNA of the CDR3: TGTGCCAGCAGGGTGGACGGAGATTTCGGCACCATATATTTT.

The rearrangement links TRBV5-8 to TRBJ2-7; no clear D. V gave up 2 bases and J gave up 0 bases, with 9 bases separating them. CDR1 and CDR2 (germline): SGHTS, YDEGEE. The CDR3 runs to 14 residues. In DNA, the CDR3 is TGTGCCAGCAGCTTTAGGTGGAGCTCCTACGAGCAGTACTTC. Protein product: CASSFRWSSYEQYF.

This clonotype appeared a few times. The chain has TRBV2 and TRBJ2-4; unclear D gene. Between the trimmed V and J ends, which lost 3 bases and 3 bases, there was a span of 9 bases. This CDR3 is 14 amino acids long. Germline V lookup: CDR1 SNHLY, CDR2 FYNNEI. CDR3 in amino acids: CASSERIGKNIQYF. Written as DNA, the CDR3 is TGTGCCAGCAGTGAGCGAATTGGCAAAAACATTCAGTACTTC.

Worth noting for this clonotype: A read error may be the cause here, since a much bigger clone is one base away. The chain carries TRBV6-5 and TRBJ2-7, with a possible D match to TRBD1 (5 bases). This CDR3 contains 15 residues. CDR1 is MNHEY and CDR2 is SVGAGI in the germline V gene. The CDR3 bases are TGTGCCTGCAGTGGGATCAGTCTAGGGGCGGACGAGCAGTACTTC. This translates into CACSGISLGADEQYF.